These 6 T cell receptor beta chains came from one sample sequenced in a study of T-cell memory formation after mild COVID-19. TCRdb re-called the 5' RACE reads through MiXCR, storing one row per CDR3 protein. The sample lists about 240,000 distinct CDR3 sequences; over 8.5% were seen once. Sequenced input: PBMCs or a T cell subset sorted from them (not recorded which). These receptors were taken from a man aged 18 to 30 who had mild COVID-19 (a few samples of this study predate the infection). Cell type and time point are not known.

There are a few counts of this clonotype. CDR3 amino acids: CSARRGTPFTEAFF. The CDR3 DNA reads as TGCAGTGCTAGAAGGGGGACACCGTTCACTGAAGCTTTCTTT. The genes are TRBV20-1 and TRBJ1-1; D might be TRBD1 (6 bases). Germline V gene lookup returns CDR1 DFQATT and CDR2 SNEGSKA (reference sequence). The CDR3 consists of 14 residues. The V gene lost 2 bases and the J gene lost 4 bases, with 14 bases spanning the gap.

The J gene is TRBJ2-2, the V gene TRBV7-9, with TRBD1 matching 9 bases. The CDR3 contains 13 residues. The germline CDR1 and CDR2 sequences are SEHNR and FQNEAQ (reference sequence). J gave up 7 bases and V 6 bases, and 3 bases lay outside the gene matches. The CDR3 loop is CASRDRGNGELFF. The DNA for the CDR3 is TGTGCCAGCAGGGACAGGGGTAACGGGGAGCTGTTTTTT.

The CDR3 loop is CSAPGLAATQYF. The CDR3 coding sequence is TGCAGTGCCCCGGGACTAGCGGCGACGCAGTATTTT. The chain is built from TRBV20-1 and TRBJ2-3; TRBD2 aligns across 11 bases. Germline V gives CDR1 DFQATT, CDR2 SNEGSKA (reference sequence). The CDR3 contains 12 residues. Trimming cost V 6 bases and J 9 bases; bases outside gene matches: 5.

The rearrangement uses TRBV7-8 and TRBJ1-1; maybe TRBD1 (6 bases). V was pared by 8 bases and J by 2 bases, with 18 bases between. The CDR3 is 15 amino acids. Germline loops: CDR1 SGHVS, CDR2 FQNEAQ. In DNA, the CDR3 is TGTGCCAGCCGAAACAGGGAGAGCGTCAACACTGAAGCTTTCTTT. Its protein product is CASRNRESVNTEAFF.

The chain is built from TRBV3-1 and TRBJ2-1; possible D gene TRBD2, 7 bases. Germline V gives CDR1 LGHDT, CDR2 YNNKEL (reference sequence). Between the trimmed V and J ends, which lost 3 bases and 12 bases, there was a span of 24 bases. The CDR3 spans 16 residues. CDR3 nucleotide sequence: TGTGCCAGCAGCCAGGGGGAGGGTACTCCTCTACAGGGGCAGTTCTTC. Its protein is CASSQGEGTPLQGQFF.

This clonotype was counted many times. This rearrangement joins TRBV4-2 to TRBJ2-1; TRBD2 matches at 7 bases. The germline V gene encodes CDR1 LGHNA and CDR2 YNFKEQ. This CDR3 contains 14 residues. The V gene end was trimmed by 8 bases and the J gene end by 5 bases; junction bases not matched to a gene: 9. The CDR3 region is CASGERGPNNEQFF. CDR3 DNA sequence: TGTGCCAGCGGGGAGCGGGGACCGAACAATGAGCAGTTCTTC.